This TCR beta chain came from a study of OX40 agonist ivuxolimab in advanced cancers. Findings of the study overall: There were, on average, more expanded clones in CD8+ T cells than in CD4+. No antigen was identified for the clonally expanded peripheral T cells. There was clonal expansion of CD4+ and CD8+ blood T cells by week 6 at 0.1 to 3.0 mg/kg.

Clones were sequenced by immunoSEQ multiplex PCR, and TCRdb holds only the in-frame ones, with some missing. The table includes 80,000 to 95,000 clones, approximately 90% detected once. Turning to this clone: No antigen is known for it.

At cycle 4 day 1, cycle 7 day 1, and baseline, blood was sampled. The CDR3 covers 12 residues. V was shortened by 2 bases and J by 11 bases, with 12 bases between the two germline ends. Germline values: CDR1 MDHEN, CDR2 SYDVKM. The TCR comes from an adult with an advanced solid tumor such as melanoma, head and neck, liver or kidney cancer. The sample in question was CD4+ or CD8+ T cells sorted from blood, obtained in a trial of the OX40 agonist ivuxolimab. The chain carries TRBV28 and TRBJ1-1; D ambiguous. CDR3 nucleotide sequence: TGTGCCAGCAGTTTAAGCCCTACCGGGGCTTTCTTT. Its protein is CASSLSPTGAFF.